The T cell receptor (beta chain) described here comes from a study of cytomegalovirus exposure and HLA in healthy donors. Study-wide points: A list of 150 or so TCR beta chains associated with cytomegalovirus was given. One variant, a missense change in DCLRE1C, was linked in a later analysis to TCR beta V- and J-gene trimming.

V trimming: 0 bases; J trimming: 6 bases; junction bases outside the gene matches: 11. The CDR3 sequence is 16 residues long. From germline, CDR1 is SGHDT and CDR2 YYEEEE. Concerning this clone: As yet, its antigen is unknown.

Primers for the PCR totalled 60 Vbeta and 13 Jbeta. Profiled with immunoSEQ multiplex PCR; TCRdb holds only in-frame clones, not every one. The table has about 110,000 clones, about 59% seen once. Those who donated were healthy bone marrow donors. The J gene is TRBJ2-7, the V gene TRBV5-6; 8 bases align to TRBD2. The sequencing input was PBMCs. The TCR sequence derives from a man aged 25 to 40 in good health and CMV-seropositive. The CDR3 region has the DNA TGTGCCAGCAGCTTGGGGCGCGGGACTAGAAAGGGCGAGCAGTACTTC. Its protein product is CASSLGRGTRKGEQYF. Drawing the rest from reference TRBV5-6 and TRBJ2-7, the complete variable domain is DAGVTQSPTHLIKTRGQQVTLRCSPKSGHDTVSWYQQALGQGPQFIFQYYEEEERQRGNFPDRFSGHQFPNYSSELNVNALLLGDSALYLCASSLGRGTRKGEQYFGPGTRLTVT.